This T cell receptor beta chain is drawn from a study of T cells in Graves' hyperthyroidism and ophthalmopathy. Study-level results: The model predicted ophthalmopathy a median approximately 6 months before onset.

Points on this clonotype: Its cognate antigen is unknown.

RNA transcripts were the template for amplifying TCR beta CDR3 regions. First-round RT-PCR targeting the TCR CDR3 was performed with the HTBI primer set. TCRdb recomputed calls from the multiplex PCR reads with MiXCR, one row per CDR3 protein. This table has approximately 590,000 distinct CDR3 sequences, roughly 14% appearing once. Exclusion criteria comprised uncontrolled infection, other autoimmune disease, pregnancy or lactation. Germline V gives CDR1 DFQATT, CDR2 SNEGSKA (reference sequence). The V end was cut by 3 bases, the J end by 0 bases, with 5 bases between. The CDR3 has 12 amino acids. The receptor's source is a woman aged 25 to 39 with Graves' hyperthyroidism. The rearrangement links TRBV20-1 to TRBJ1-2; D gene ambiguous. The sample was blood. The chain's CDR3 is CSARSANYGYTF. The DNA for the CDR3 is TGCAGTGCTAGGTCAGCTAACTATGGCTACACCTTC.